The next 8 T cell receptor beta chains were all read from a single sample in a study of CD8+ T cells in alopecia areata. Following RNA extraction, reverse transcription yielded cDNA that acted as the sequencing template. Using immunoSEQ multiplex PCR, the repertoire was profiled, and TCRdb retains in-frame clones only, with some absent. The sample shows 110,000 or so clones, roughly two fifths of them seen only once. The sequencing input was CD4+ T cells sorted from blood. All receptors come from a human donor with alopecia areata.

CDR3 in DNA: TGTGCCAGCTCACCACGGGCAGGTGGGGATGGCTACACCTTC. Encoded protein: CASSPRAGGDGYTF. The chain combines TRBV18 with TRBJ1-2, with unresolved D. The CDR3 runs 14 residues. V shed 1 base and J shed 6 bases, with 12 bases lying between them. Germline V CDR1 and CDR2: KGHSH, LQKENI.

V gene TRBV7-2 combines with J gene TRBJ1-2; D is ambiguous. Per the germline V gene, CDR1 is SGHTA and CDR2 is FQGNSA. V lost 2 bases and J 2 bases, leaving 9 bases between the germline ends. The CDR3 runs to 14 residues. This CDR3 is CASSLPSNNYGYTF. CDR3 coding DNA: TGTGCCAGCAGCTTACCCAGCAACAACTATGGCTACACCTTC.

This rearrangement joins TRBV30 to TRBJ2-1; TRBD2 matches 7 bases. The V gene's germline CDR1 is GTSNPN and CDR2 SVGIG (reference sequence). The CDR3 sequence is 15 residues long. Germline trimming cut 0 bases from V and 4 bases from J; bases unmatched to any gene: 6. This CDR3 is CAWSVSLAVYNEQFF. CDR3 nucleotides: TGTGCCTGGAGTGTAAGCCTAGCGGTTTACAATGAGCAGTTCTTC.

This chain connects TRBV29-1 to TRBJ1-2; unclear D gene. The CDR3 runs 10 residues. The germline V gene encodes CDR1 SQVTM and CDR2 ANQGSEA. Trimming removed 6 bases at V and 8 bases at J, with 10 bases between. CDR3 in DNA: TGCAGCGTAGCCACGATCGGCTACACCTTC. This encodes CSVATIGYTF.

This clone was counted between two and nine times. This chain links TRBV28 with TRBJ2-7; possible D gene TRBD2, 5 bases. Trimming removed 6 bases at V and 3 bases at J, with 9 bases between. Germline V CDR1 and CDR2: MDHEN, SYDVKM. This CDR3 is 12 amino acids long. CDR3 sequence reads: CASRPGNYEQYF. The CDR3 bases are TGTGCCAGCAGACCCGGGAACTACGAGCAGTACTTC.

V and J are TRBV2 and TRBJ2-3; no clear D gene. V shed 8 bases and J shed 6 bases, with 21 bases lying between them. The CDR3 has 15 residues. Germline V CDR1 and CDR2: SNHLY, FYNNEI. CDR3 region: CASLNLGRARDTQYF. The CDR3 DNA is TGTGCCAGCCTAAACTTGGGCCGGGCCAGGGATACGCAGTATTTT. Full variable domain (outside the CDR3, taken from reference TRBV2 and TRBJ2-3): EPEVTQTPSHQVTQMGQEVILRCVPISNHLYFYWYRQILGQKVEFLVSFYNNEISEKSEIFDDQFSVERPDGSNFTLKIRSTKLEDSAMYFCASLNLGRARDTQYFGPGTRLTVL.

This clone occurred a few times. The chain combines TRBV27 with TRBJ2-6; 7 positions agree with TRBD1. V was clipped by 5 bases and J by 2 bases; unmatched bases: 6. In germline, CDR1 is MNHEY, CDR2 SMNVEV (reference sequence). CDR3 size: 16 residues. In nucleotides, the CDR3 is TGTGCCAGCAGTCCTGACAGGGCCCCTGGGGCCAACGTCCTGACTTTC. It specifies CASSPDRAPGANVLTF.

The chain is built from TRBV25-1 and TRBJ1-6; 10 positions match TRBD1. Germline CDR1 and CDR2: MGHDK and SYGVNS. The CDR3 consists of 13 residues. Unmatched junction bases numbered 5, after V lost 4 bases and J lost 14 bases. The DNA for the CDR3 is TGTGCCAGCAGTGGGTGGGACAGGGGTACCCTCCACTTT. Its translation is CASSGWDRGTLHF.